This T cell receptor beta chain was sequenced for a study of cytomegalovirus exposure and HLA in healthy donors. Study in general: Of all 400 or so donors who were genotyped, roughly 83% belonged to the Caucasian-associated ancestry cluster. The study's findings and limits: Likely technical artifact: a cluster of highly shared sequence variants. Immune exposure data for these donors was limited to CMV serostatus.

Researchers ran the PCR with 60 Vbeta and 13 Jbeta primers. Authors' analysis steps: Some 80 million unique TCR beta chains, 9 million to 11 million shared, were counted in a later analysis. This table comes from immunoSEQ multiplex PCR, and its TCRdb copy is limited to in-frame clones, with some not included. The V and J calls and clone size come from that table; D and trimming were worked out from the DNA. The sample carries roughly 150,000 clones, roughly 80% recorded once. In this sample, this clone turned up many times. What it binds is not known. This CDR3 has 15 residues. V shed 0 bases, J shed 2 bases, and the junction held 1 base outside the gene matches. Germline values: CDR1 MGHRA, CDR2 YSYEKL.

Sequencing was carried out using PBMCs. The sequence came from a man younger than 30 in good health and CMV-seropositive. The rearrangement uses TRBV4-1 and TRBJ2-7; 10 bases agree with TRBD1. CDR3 in amino acids: CASSQDGTGAYEQYF. The CDR3, as DNA: TGCGCCAGCAGCCAAGATGGGACAGGGGCCTACGAGCAGTACTTC.